The next 18 T cell receptor beta chains were all read from a single sample in a study of blood T cell repertoires in COVID-19 (dated by TCRdb to 2020 to 2022). Receptors were amplified or captured by the immunoSEQ multiplex PCR assay. TCRdb took this table from immuneACCESS and kept in-frame rearrangements with V and J called. Such tables lack part of the clones; where checked against another copy, unresolved V genes explain under half of the gap, and the rest is unexplained. This sample gives 150,000 to 200,000 clones in total; around 85% of them show up just once. The top ten hold 2.1% of the sample. The source material was peripheral blood. Every receptor here comes from a man aged 65 to 79 with active or convalescent COVID-19.

The rearrangement uses TRBV28 and TRBJ1-6; TRBD1 might be the D (5 bases). Germline V gene data show CDR1 as MDHEN and CDR2 as SYDVKM. CDR3 size: 12 residues. The V and J ends lost 7 bases and 10 bases respectively, with 11 bases between them. The CDR3 reads CASTPGKSPLHF. CDR3 DNA: TGTGCCAGCACGCCAGGGAAATCACCCCTCCACTTT.

This chain connects TRBV4-1 to TRBJ2-3, with 10 bases that match TRBD2. This CDR3 is built from 17 residues. CDR1 is MGHRA, CDR2 YSYEKL, per germline. V lost 4 bases, J lost 1 base, and 8 bases stayed unmatched. CDR3 bases: TGCGCCAGCAGCCGGGAGAACCTAGCGGGAGGCACAGATACGCAGTATTTT. Protein product: CASSRENLAGGTDTQYF.

The J gene is TRBJ2-7, the V gene TRBV6-6, with 7 bases lining up with TRBD2. This CDR3 has 16 residues. With 5 bases clipped from V and 1 base from J, the junction kept 11 bases outside the gene matches. The germline gives CDR1 MNHNY, CDR2 SVGAGI (reference sequence). CDR3 bases: TGTGCCAGCAGTCGACCCGCTAGCGGCGTATCCTACGAGCAGTACTTC. Encoded protein: CASSRPASGVSYEQYF.

V and J are TRBV7-2 and TRBJ1-3; no clear D gene. Trimming cost V 1 base and J 11 bases, with 6 bases left between them. The germline V gene has CDR1 SGHTA and CDR2 FQGNSA. CDR3 length equals 11 residues. In nucleotides, the CDR3 is TGTGCCAGCAGCTTAGGAGGGCCCATATATTTT. It specifies CASSLGGPIYF.

J is TRBJ1-4 and V is TRBV5-1; D call uncertain. CDR1 and CDR2 from the germline V gene are SGHRS and YFSETQ. Trimming shortened V by 4 bases and J by 8 bases, and 18 bases separated the two germline ends. CDR3 length: 15 residues. This CDR3 is CASSDSRGMGEKLFF. The CDR3 DNA reads as TGCGCCAGCAGCGATTCGCGGGGAATGGGAGAAAAACTGTTTTTT.

The chain couples TRBV4-1 to TRBJ2-6; D remains ambiguous. The V gene's germline CDR1 is MGHRA and CDR2 YSYEKL. Trimming cost V 2 bases and J 1 base, with 3 bases left between them. The CDR3 loop spans 14 amino acids. The CDR3: CASSQRSGANVLTF. CDR3 nucleotide sequence: TGCGCCAGCAGCCAACGGTCTGGGGCCAACGTCCTGACTTTC.

The CDR3 sequence is CASSPAGRYQETQYF. The CDR3 bases are TGTGCCAGCAGCCCTGCCGGGAGATACCAAGAGACCCAGTACTTC. V gene TRBV7-8 combines with J gene TRBJ2-5; the D gene is possibly TRBD2 (6 bases). Deletions cut 5 bases from V and 0 bases from J, with 13 bases between. Germline V gene lookup returns CDR1 SGHVS and CDR2 FQNEAQ. The CDR3 consists of 15 residues.

V gene TRBV5-6 combines with J gene TRBJ2-3, with TRBD2 identical over 8 bases. The germline gives CDR1 SGHDT, CDR2 YYEEEE. Trimming at V came to 5 bases and at J to 8 bases, leaving 16 bases not matched to a gene. The CDR3 is 16 residues long. The CDR3: CASSSGRGPGVRTQYF. CDR3 nucleotides: TGTGCCAGCAGTTCCGGGAGGGGACCGGGGGTTCGTACGCAGTATTTT. Looking up the rest from reference TRBV5-6 and TRBJ2-3 gives the full variable domain: DAGVTQSPTHLIKTRGQQVTLRCSPKSGHDTVSWYQQALGQGPQFIFQYYEEEERQRGNFPDRFSGHQFPNYSSELNVNALLLGDSALYLCASSSGRGPGVRTQYFGPGTRLTVL.

The chain has TRBV5-4 and TRBJ2-7; the match to TRBD1 covers 9 bases. Germline V gene sequence: CDR1 SGHNT, CDR2 YYREEE (reference sequence). CDR3 length: 13 amino acids. J lost 5 bases, V lost 6 bases, and 6 bases had no gene match. In DNA, the CDR3 is TGTGCCAGCACCCCCCGGGACAGGGACGAGCAGTACTTC. Translating it yields CASTPRDRDEQYF.

This clone has only one observation. The junction and the germline gene differ at one end; a read error may be behind it. The V and J genes are TRBV7-2 and TRBJ2-5; D possibly corresponds to TRBD1 (5 bases). CDR1 is SGHTA, CDR2 FQGNSA, per germline. CDR3 length: 14 residues. This CDR3 is CASSLSQGQKTQYF. In DNA form, the CDR3 reads TGTGCCAGCAGCTTAAGTCAGGGCCAAAAGACCCAGTACTTC. Looking up the rest from reference TRBV7-2 and TRBJ2-5 gives the full variable domain: GAGVSQSPSNKVTEKGKDVELRCDPISGHTALYWYRQSLGQGLEFLIYFQGNSAPDKSGLPSDRFSAERTGGSVSTLTIQRTQQEDSAVYLCASSLSQGQKTQYFGPGTRLLVL.

This chain links TRBV7-9 with TRBJ2-2; D is possibly TRBD1 (6 bases). The germline CDR1 and CDR2 sequences are SEHNR and FQNEAQ (reference sequence). The CDR3 contains 16 residues. V was cut by 3 bases and J by 2 bases, with 13 bases left in between. Written as DNA, the CDR3 is TGTGCCAGCAGCTTTTTTGGGGGCTTAAACACCGGGGAGCTGTTTTTT. It is translated as CASSFFGGLNTGELFF.

This clone was seen just once. The gene calls are TRBV19 and TRBJ2-1, with TRBD1 matching 10 bases. Germline lookup yields CDR1 LNHDA and CDR2 SQIVND (reference sequence). The CDR3 is 14 amino acids. V gave up 9 bases and J gave up 4 bases; unmatched junction bases: 6. The CDR3 spells CASQPGQGYNEQFF. CDR3 bases: TGTGCCAGCCAACCGGGACAGGGGTACAATGAGCAGTTCTTC.

The chain is built from TRBV30 and TRBJ1-5; D is perhaps TRBD1 (6 bases). The V gene's germline CDR1 is GTSNPN and CDR2 SVGIG (reference sequence). Trimming pared 2 bases from V and 7 bases from J, leaving 21 bases between. This CDR3 comprises 16 residues. CDR3 DNA: TGTGCCTGGAGTCCTCCGGGGTCCAGGGGCAGGCAGCCCCAGCATTTT. Its translation is CAWSPPGSRGRQPQHF.

The rearrangement uses TRBV11-2 and TRBJ2-5; 12 bases align to TRBD2. The trim removed 5 bases at V and 5 bases at J, leaving 12 bases unmatched. Germline V CDR1 and CDR2: SGHAT, FQNNGV. The CDR3 loop spans 17 amino acids. Here the CDR3 reads CASSPRALAGGYETQYF. Here the CDR3 DNA reads TGTGCCAGCAGCCCCCGCGCGCTAGCGGGAGGGTATGAGACCCAGTACTTC.

J is TRBJ2-7 and V is TRBV18, with D perhaps TRBD1 (5 bases). The CDR3 is made up of 13 amino acids. V shed 6 bases and J shed 2 bases, with 11 bases lying between them. Germline CDR1 KGHSH, CDR2 LQKENI. CDR3 sequence: CASSPQTAYEQYF. As DNA, the CDR3 is TGTGCCAGCTCCCCCCAGACAGCCTACGAGCAGTACTTC.

The chain has TRBV20-1 and TRBJ2-5, with no clear D. CDR1 and CDR2 from the germline V gene are DFQATT and SNEGSKA (reference sequence). Trimming took off 3 bases at V and 5 bases at J, with 25 bases between the two ends. This CDR3 comprises 17 residues. Written as DNA, the CDR3 is TGCAGTGCTAGTAGCCCCGGAGACCCGGAGCTCCGGGAGACCCAGTACTTC. Translating it yields CSASSPGDPELRETQYF.

The chain has TRBV7-2 and TRBJ2-3; 7 nucleotides line up with TRBD1. V lost 1 base, J lost 6 bases, and 7 bases stayed unmatched. The CDR3 has 15 residues. Germline V CDR1 and CDR2: SGHTA, FQGNSA. CDR3 bases: TGTGCCAGCAGCTTAGTCGCAGGGGGTGGGGATACGCAGTATTTT. Residues: CASSLVAGGGDTQYF.

The rearrangement uses TRBV25-1 and TRBJ2-5; 8 nucleotides line up with TRBD1. V lost 1 base to trimming and J lost 4 bases; unmatched junction nucleotides: 5. Germline lookup yields CDR1 MGHDK and CDR2 SYGVNS. The length of the CDR3 is 15 residues. The CDR3 DNA follows: TGTGCCAGCAGTGAATCTTGGACAGGGAGAGAGACCCAGTACTTC. Translated: CASSESWTGRETQYF. Looking up the rest from reference TRBV25-1 and TRBJ2-5 gives the full variable domain: EADIYQTPRYLVIGTGKKITLECSQTMGHDKMYWYQQDPGMELHLIHYSYGVNSTEKGDLSSESTVSRIRTEHFPLTLESARPSHTSQYLCASSESWTGRETQYFGPGTRLLVL.